The next 29 T cell receptor beta chains were all read from a single sample in a study of T cells in narcolepsy. Sequencing was performed with immunoSEQ multiplex PCR; in TCRdb, only in-frame clones are kept and a portion is missing. The table includes some 33,000 clones, 85% to 90% detected once. The sample taken for sequencing was CD45RA- memory CD4+ T cells from PBMCs. These receptor sequences come from a human donor with narcolepsy.

This chain links TRBV12-5 with TRBJ2-1; possibly TRBD2 for D (5 bases). CDR3 length: 16 residues. V was shortened by 2 bases and J by 7 bases, with 18 bases between the two germline ends. Per germline, CDR1 LGHNT and CDR2 FRNRAP. The CDR3 DNA reads as TGTGCTAGTGGTTTGACGTCTGGGCGCCGAGGGAATGAGCAGTTCTTC. Its protein product is CASGLTSGRRGNEQFF. Variable domain in full (rest from reference TRBV12-5 and TRBJ2-1): DARVTQTPRHKVTEMGQEVTMRCQPILGHNTVFWYRQTMMQGLELLAYFRNRAPLDDSGMPKDRFSAEMPDATLATLKIQPSEPRDSAVYFCASGLTSGRRGNEQFFGPGTRLTVL.

The CDR3 is CASSRVEGSYTF. CDR3 bases: TGTGCCAGCAGTCGAGTAGAGGGTAGCTACACCTTC. The V gene is TRBV6-5, the J gene TRBJ1-2; the D is unclear. Germline CDR1 and CDR2: MNHEY and SVGAGI. The CDR3 runs to 12 residues. Trimming took off 5 bases at V and 9 bases at J, with 13 bases between the two ends.

The sample holds one count of this clone. This chain joins TRBV7-6 and TRBJ2-3, with 11 bases identical to TRBD2. The CDR3 covers 19 residues. The V gene end was trimmed by 1 base and the J gene end by 2 bases; junction bases not matched to a gene: 11. CDR1 is SGHVS, CDR2 FNYEAQ, per germline. CDR3 protein: CASSLGSVGLAATTDTQYF. The CDR3 nucleotides are TGTGCCAGCAGCTTAGGCTCTGTGGGACTAGCGGCTACCACAGATACGCAGTATTTT.

This chain joins TRBV6-1 and TRBJ1-1; a possible D gene is TRBD1 (6 bases). Germline V lookup: CDR1 MNHNS, CDR2 SASEGT. Trimming took off 4 bases at V and 1 base at J, with 13 bases between the two ends. The CDR3 spans 15 residues. The CDR3: CASSVRGAWNTEAFF. The CDR3 bases are TGTGCCAGCAGTGTCCGGGGGGCGTGGAACACTGAAGCTTTCTTT.

The gene calls are TRBV2 and TRBJ1-5, with D tentatively TRBD1 (5 bases). Germline V gives CDR1 SNHLY, CDR2 FYNNEI. This CDR3 has 13 amino acids. The V end was cut by 6 bases, the J end by 1 base, with 7 bases between. The chain's CDR3 is CASRWDSNQPQHF. The CDR3 DNA is TGTGCCAGCAGATGGGACAGCAATCAGCCCCAGCATTTT.

About this clone: One end of the junction varies from germline; a read error may be responsible. The chain is built from TRBV6-1 and TRBJ2-1, with D uncertain. The V gene's germline CDR1 is MNHNS and CDR2 SASEGT. The CDR3 runs to 11 residues. For the CDR3, the DNA is TGTGCCAGCAGTGAATTGGGTAGTAGGGTCTTC. Its translation: CASSELGSRVF.

The chain has TRBV5-5 and TRBJ1-5; 7 positions agree with TRBD1. This CDR3 comprises 13 residues. V gave up 3 bases and J gave up 4 bases; unmatched junction bases: 1. Germline V lookup: CDR1 SGHKS, CDR2 YYEKEE (reference sequence). The CDR3 spells CASSSQGNQPQHF. In DNA form, the CDR3 reads TGTGCCAGCAGCTCACAGGGGAATCAGCCCCAGCATTTT.

The J gene is TRBJ2-2, the V gene TRBV18; possibly TRBD1 or TRBD2 for D (6 bases each). Germline-derived CDR1 and CDR2 are KGHSH and LQKENI. The CDR3 runs 17 residues. Trimming stripped 3 bases from V and 2 bases from J, with 16 bases between. CDR3 region: CASSPFAPGANTGELFF. DNA for the CDR3: TGTGCCAGCTCACCGTTTGCTCCGGGGGCTAACACCGGGGAGCTGTTTTTT.

The genes are TRBV28 and TRBJ1-6, with D unresolved. The V end was cut by 3 bases, the J end by 11 bases, with 5 bases between. This CDR3 spans 11 amino acids. Germline assignment: CDR1 MDHEN and CDR2 SYDVKM. The CDR3 DNA reads as TGTGCCAGCAGTTTTGGGGCACCCCTCCACTTT. Amino acid sequence: CASSFGAPLHF.

The chain has TRBV5-1 and TRBJ2-7; 7 bases are a match to TRBD1. This CDR3 comprises 13 residues. Germline trimming cut 4 bases from V and 2 bases from J; bases unmatched to any gene: 3. From germline, CDR1 is SGHRS and CDR2 YFSETQ. The CDR3: CASSLQGTYEQYF. The CDR3 DNA reads as TGCGCCAGCAGCCTACAGGGGACCTACGAGCAGTACTTC.

This clone was seen once. The gene calls are TRBV18 and TRBJ1-1; D gene ambiguous. V gave up 6 bases and J gave up 1 base, with 6 bases separating them. The germline gives CDR1 KGHSH, CDR2 LQKENI. There are 12 residues in the CDR3. Here the CDR3 reads CASSSQNTEAFF. The CDR3 region has the DNA TGTGCCAGCTCGTCACAGAACACTGAAGCTTTCTTT.

The genes are TRBV28 and TRBJ2-6; D may match TRBD1 or TRBD2 (7 bases each). Trimming removed 4 bases from V and 1 base from J, with 17 bases in between. The CDR3 length is 18 residues. Germline V gives CDR1 MDHEN, CDR2 SYDVKM. CDR3 in amino acids: CASSSTGRALSGANVLTF. In DNA, the CDR3 is TGTGCCAGCAGTTCGACAGGGAGGGCCCTGTCTGGGGCCAACGTCCTGACTTTC. The full variable domain, in which reference TRBV28 and TRBJ2-6 provide the parts outside the CDR3, is DVKVTQSSRYLVKRTGEKVFLECVQDMDHENMFWYRQDPGLGLRLIYFSYDVKMKEKGDIPEGYSVSREKKERFSLILESASTNQTSMYLCASSSTGRALSGANVLTFGAGSRLTVL.

A note on this clone: An end of the junction does not agree with germline; a read error may underlie this. Other DNA sequences from this sample encode an identical CDR3 as well. The rearrangement links TRBV29-1 to TRBJ2-7; D gene unclear. The CDR3 has 11 residues. Looked up from germline, CDR1 is SQVTM and CDR2 is ANQGSEA. CDR3 coding DNA: TGCAGCGTGGAGAGTTACGGGTTTAAGTATTTC. As protein: CSVESYGFKYF.

The J gene is TRBJ2-7, the V gene TRBV27; weak D call: TRBD1 (6 bases). CDR3 size: 14 residues. Trimming shortened V by 2 bases and J by 6 bases, and 14 bases separated the two germline ends. Germline V gene lookup returns CDR1 MNHEY and CDR2 SMNVEV (reference sequence). Here the CDR3 reads CASSLEQRGGEQYF. CDR3 coding DNA: TGTGCCAGCAGTTTAGAACAGCGAGGGGGCGAGCAGTACTTC.

This clone appeared once. The rearrangement links TRBV7-9 to TRBJ1-2, with a tentative D call TRBD1 (6 bases). Per germline, CDR1 SEHNR and CDR2 FQNEAQ (reference sequence). V lost 3 bases to trimming and J lost 4 bases, with 15 bases between them. The CDR3 loop spans 15 amino acids. CDR3 coding DNA: TGTGCCAGCAGCTTCCAGGCAGGGGAACTCTATGGCTACACCTTC. Its protein product is CASSFQAGELYGYTF. Variable domain in full (rest from reference TRBV7-9 and TRBJ1-2): DTGVSQNPRHKITKRGQNVTFRCDPISEHNRLYWYRQTLGQGPEFLTYFQNEAQLEKSRLLSDRFSAERPKGSFSTLEIQRTEQGDSAMYLCASSFQAGELYGYTFGSGTRLTVV.

V usage is TRBV11-2 and J usage is TRBJ2-1; possibly TRBD1 or TRBD2 for D (5 bases each). CDR3 length equals 14 residues. Germline V CDR1 and CDR2: SGHAT, FQNNGV. Deletions cut 0 bases from V and 5 bases from J, with 8 bases between. CDR3 in DNA: TGTGCCAGCAGCTTAGATCGGGGCAACAATGAGCAGTTCTTC. It encodes CASSLDRGNNEQFF. Drawing the rest from reference TRBV11-2 and TRBJ2-1, the complete variable domain is EAGVAQSPRYKIIEKRQSVAFWCNPISGHATLYWYQQILGQGPKLLIQFQNNGVVDDSQLPKDRFSAERLKGVDSTLKIQPAKLEDSAVYLCASSLDRGNNEQFFGPGTRLTVL.

The V gene is TRBV7-5, the J gene TRBJ2-3; whether TRBD1, the table's D call, matches the DNA was not checked. TRBV7-5 is a documented pseudogene. This CDR3 has 14 amino acids. For the CDR3, the DNA is TGTGTCAGAAGCTCCAGGGGGCCCACAGATACGCAGTATTTT. Amino acids: CVRSSRGPTDTQYF.

The chain couples TRBV5-1 to TRBJ2-5; 10 nucleotides align to TRBD2. V trimming: 4 bases; J trimming: 3 bases; junction bases outside the gene matches: 12. This CDR3 contains 17 residues. Germline-derived CDR1 and CDR2 are SGHRS and YFSETQ. In nucleotides, the CDR3 is TGCGCCAGCAGCACTGGCGGGCCTAGCGGGGGAAAAGAGACCCAGTACTTC. Translated: CASSTGGPSGGKETQYF.

The chain links TRBV5-1 to TRBJ2-5; 10 positions agree with TRBD1. There are 14 residues in the CDR3. Germline CDR1 reads SGHRS; CDR2 reads YFSETQ. J lost 3 bases, V lost 5 bases, and 4 bases had no gene match. The DNA for the CDR3 is TGCGCCAGCAGAACCGGGACAGGGGAAGAGACCCAGTACTTC. Translated: CASRTGTGEETQYF.

The chain joins TRBV5-4 to TRBJ2-1, with TRBD2 identical over 15 bases. Germline CDR1 and CDR2: SGHNT and YYREEE (reference sequence). The CDR3 is 16 residues long. V shed 4 bases, J shed 4 bases, and the junction held 3 bases outside the gene matches. CDR3 residues: CASSRTSGRVYNEQFF. CDR3 DNA: TGTGCCAGCAGCCGGACTAGCGGGAGGGTATACAATGAGCAGTTCTTC.

In nucleotides, the CDR3 is TGTGCCAGCAGCTTGGCCGGGACAGGGGAAAGAGATACGCAGTATTTT. As protein: CASSLAGTGERDTQYF. The V call is TRBV5-6, the J call TRBJ2-3; 10 positions agree with TRBD1. V lost 0 bases, J lost 5 bases, and 6 bases stayed unmatched. CDR3 size: 16 residues. Germline values: CDR1 SGHDT, CDR2 YYEEEE. Combining the CDR3 with reference TRBV5-6 and TRBJ2-3 gives the whole variable domain DAGVTQSPTHLIKTRGQQVTLRCSPKSGHDTVSWYQQALGQGPQFIFQYYEEEERQRGNFPDRFSGHQFPNYSSELNVNALLLGDSALYLCASSLAGTGERDTQYFGPGTRLTVL.

The chain is built from TRBV9 and TRBJ1-1; tentatively, D is TRBD1 (5 bases). The length of the CDR3 is 15 residues. Trimming cost V 3 bases and J 1 base, with 13 bases left between them. Germline V gives CDR1 SGDLS, CDR2 YYNGEE. Written as DNA, the CDR3 is TGTGCCAGCAGCGGAGGGCGACAGAAGAACACTGAAGCTTTCTTT. Amino acid sequence: CASSGGRQKNTEAFF.

This clone was seen a single time. This sample also contains other DNA sequences that code for the same CDR3. J is TRBJ1-2 and V is TRBV9; 10 bases agree with TRBD1. Trimming took 4 bases from V and 14 from J; bases not matched to a gene: 14. Germline CDR1 SGDLS, CDR2 YYNGEE. This CDR3 has 14 residues. CDR3 coding DNA: TGTGCCAGCAGCATCCGCGGACAGGGGGGTCGGGTAACCTTC. Translating it yields CASSIRGQGGRVTF.

V and J are TRBV2 and TRBJ2-7; possible D gene TRBD1, 6 bases. Germline CDR1 SNHLY, CDR2 FYNNEI. The V gene lost 5 bases and the J gene lost 2 bases, with 13 bases spanning the gap. The CDR3 extends over 14 amino acids. CDR3 in amino acids: CASSTGTPPYEQYF. In DNA, the CDR3 is TGTGCCAGCAGTACCGGGACACCGCCCTACGAGCAGTACTTC.

V gene TRBV6-4 combines with J gene TRBJ2-1; weak D call: TRBD2 (6 bases). This CDR3 comprises 14 residues. With 3 bases removed from V and 9 bases from J, the gap between germline ends came to 15 bases. Germline CDR1 and CDR2: MRHNA and SNTAGT. In DNA, the CDR3 is TGTGCCAGCAGTGAAAGACTTGAGGGAGGTGAGCAGTTCTTC. Amino acid sequence: CASSERLEGGEQFF.

The chain links TRBV6-5 to TRBJ1-3; D uncertain. V lost 2 bases, J lost 2 bases, and 4 bases lay in between. The CDR3 is made up of 13 amino acids. Germline V CDR1 and CDR2: MNHEY, SVGAGI. CDR3 coding DNA: TGTGCCAGCAGTTACAGGGCTGGAAACACCATATATTTT. Translation gives CASSYRAGNTIYF.

The V and J genes are TRBV4-2 and TRBJ2-1; TRBD2 matches 8 bases. Looked up from germline, CDR1 is LGHNA and CDR2 is YNFKEQ. Trimming removed 3 bases from V and 3 bases from J; junction bases left unmatched: 4. This CDR3 contains 15 residues. CDR3 amino acids: CASSHAGGNYNEQFF. CDR3 sequence (DNA): TGTGCCAGCAGCCATGCGGGAGGAAACTACAATGAGCAGTTCTTC.

The rearrangement uses TRBV5-1 and TRBJ2-5, with 7 nucleotides matching TRBD2. Per the germline V gene, CDR1 is SGHRS and CDR2 is YFSETQ. This CDR3 is 15 amino acids long. V shed 0 bases, J shed 2 bases, and the junction held 4 bases outside the gene matches. The CDR3 reads CASSLGGGGQETQYF. CDR3 nucleotide sequence: TGCGCCAGCAGCTTGGGAGGCGGGGGACAAGAGACCCAGTACTTC. Together with reference TRBV5-1 and TRBJ2-5, the CDR3 gives the full variable domain: KAGVTQTPRYLIKTRGQQVTLSCSPISGHRSVSWYQQTPGQGLQFLFEYFSETQRNKGNFPGRFSGRQFSNSRSEMNVSTLELGDSALYLCASSLGGGGQETQYFGPGTRLLVL.

The J gene is TRBJ1-1, the V gene TRBV25-1, with 7 bases that match TRBD1. The germline V gene has CDR1 MGHDK and CDR2 SYGVNS. The CDR3 runs 13 residues. After removal of 11 bases from V and 4 bases from J, the junction contained 10 bases not matched to a gene. This CDR3 is CAGGERGLTEAFF. CDR3 DNA: TGTGCCGGCGGGGAGAGGGGGCTCACTGAAGCTTTCTTT. Supplemented by reference TRBV25-1 and TRBJ1-1, the full variable domain reads EADIYQTPRYLVIGTGKKITLECSQTMGHDKMYWYQQDPGMELHLIHYSYGVNSTEKGDLSSESTVSRIRTEHFPLTLESARPSHTSQYLCAGGERGLTEAFFGQGTRLTVV.